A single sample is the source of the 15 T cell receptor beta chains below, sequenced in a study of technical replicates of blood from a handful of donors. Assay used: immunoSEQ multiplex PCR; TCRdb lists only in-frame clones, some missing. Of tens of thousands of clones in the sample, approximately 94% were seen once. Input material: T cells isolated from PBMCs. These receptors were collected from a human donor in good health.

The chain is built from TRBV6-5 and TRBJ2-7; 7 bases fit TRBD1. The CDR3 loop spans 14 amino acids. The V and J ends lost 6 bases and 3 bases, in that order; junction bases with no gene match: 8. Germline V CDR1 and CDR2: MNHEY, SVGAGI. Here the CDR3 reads CASSRPGTVYEQYF. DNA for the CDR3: TGTGCCAGCAGCCGTCCCGGGACAGTCTACGAGCAGTACTTC.

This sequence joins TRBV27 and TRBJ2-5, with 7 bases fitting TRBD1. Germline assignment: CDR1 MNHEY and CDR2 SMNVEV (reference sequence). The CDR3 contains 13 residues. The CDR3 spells CAVRPGQQETQYF. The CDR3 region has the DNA TGTGCTGTTCGGCCGGGACAGCAAGAGACCCAGTACTTC.

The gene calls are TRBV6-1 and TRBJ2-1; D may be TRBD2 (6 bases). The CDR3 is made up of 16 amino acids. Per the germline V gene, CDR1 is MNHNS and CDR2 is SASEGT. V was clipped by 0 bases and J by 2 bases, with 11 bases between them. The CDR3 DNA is TGTGCCAGCAGTGAAGCCCCTAGCGTTGCCTACAATGAGCAGTTCTTC. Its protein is CASSEAPSVAYNEQFF.

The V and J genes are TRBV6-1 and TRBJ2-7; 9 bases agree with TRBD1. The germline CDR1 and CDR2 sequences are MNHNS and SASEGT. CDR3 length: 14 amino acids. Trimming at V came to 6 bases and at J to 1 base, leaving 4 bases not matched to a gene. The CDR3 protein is CASRTGQGSYEQYF. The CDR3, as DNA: TGTGCCAGCAGGACGGGACAGGGTTCCTACGAGCAGTACTTC.

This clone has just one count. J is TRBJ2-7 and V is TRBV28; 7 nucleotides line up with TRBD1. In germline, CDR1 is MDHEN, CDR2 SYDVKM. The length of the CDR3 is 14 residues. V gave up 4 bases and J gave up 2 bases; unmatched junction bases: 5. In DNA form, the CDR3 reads TGTGCCAGCAGTTCCCTAGGACAGGCCTACGAGCAGTACTTC. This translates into CASSSLGQAYEQYF.

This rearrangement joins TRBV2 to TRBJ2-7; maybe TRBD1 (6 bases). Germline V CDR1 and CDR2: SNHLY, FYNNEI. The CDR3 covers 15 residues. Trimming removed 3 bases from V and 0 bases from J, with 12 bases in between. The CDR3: CASSEAGTRSYEQYF. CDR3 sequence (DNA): TGTGCCAGCAGTGAGGCAGGGACACGCTCCTACGAGCAGTACTTC.

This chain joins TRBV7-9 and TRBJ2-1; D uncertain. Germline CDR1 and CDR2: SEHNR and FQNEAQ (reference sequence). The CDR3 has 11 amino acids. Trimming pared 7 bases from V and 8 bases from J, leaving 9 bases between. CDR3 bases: TGTGCCAGCACCCTCTCCGATGAGCAGTTCTTC. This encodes CASTLSDEQFF.

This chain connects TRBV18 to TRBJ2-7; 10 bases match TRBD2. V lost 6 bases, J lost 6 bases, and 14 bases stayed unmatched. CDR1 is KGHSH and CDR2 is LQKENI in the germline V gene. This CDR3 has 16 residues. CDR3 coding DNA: TGTGCCAGCTCCCCAACGGCTACCAGCGGGAGGGGCGAGCAGTACTTC. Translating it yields CASSPTATSGRGEQYF.

Here the CDR3 reads CASSLNRESDIQYF. The CDR3 coding sequence is TGCGCCAGCAGCCTCAACAGGGAGAGTGACATTCAGTACTTC. This chain links TRBV4-1 with TRBJ2-4; D may be TRBD1 (6 bases). CDR3 length: 14 residues. Germline V gene sequence: CDR1 MGHRA, CDR2 YSYEKL. V dropped 4 bases and J dropped 8 bases, with 15 bases sitting between them.

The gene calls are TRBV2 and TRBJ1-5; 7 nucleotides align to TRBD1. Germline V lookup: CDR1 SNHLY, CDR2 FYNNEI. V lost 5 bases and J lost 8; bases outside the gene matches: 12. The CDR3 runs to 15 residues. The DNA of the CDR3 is TGTGCCAGCAGTCCTAGGACAGGTGTCTTGGAGCCCCAGCATTTT. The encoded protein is CASSPRTGVLEPQHF.

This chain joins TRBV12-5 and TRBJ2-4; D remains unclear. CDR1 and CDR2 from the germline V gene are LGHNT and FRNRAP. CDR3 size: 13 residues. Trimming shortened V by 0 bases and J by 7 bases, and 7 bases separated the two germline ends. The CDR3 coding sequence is TGTGCTAGTGGTTTGGTATTCCTGAACATTCAGTACTTC. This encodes CASGLVFLNIQYF.

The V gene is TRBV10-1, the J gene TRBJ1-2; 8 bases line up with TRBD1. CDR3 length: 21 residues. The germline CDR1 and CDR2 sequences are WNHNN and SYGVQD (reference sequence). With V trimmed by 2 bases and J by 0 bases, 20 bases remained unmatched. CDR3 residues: CASSEGYGPGQVTLANYGYTF. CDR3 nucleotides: TGCGCCAGCAGTGAGGGGTACGGTCCGGGACAGGTTACTCTAGCTAACTATGGCTACACCTTC.

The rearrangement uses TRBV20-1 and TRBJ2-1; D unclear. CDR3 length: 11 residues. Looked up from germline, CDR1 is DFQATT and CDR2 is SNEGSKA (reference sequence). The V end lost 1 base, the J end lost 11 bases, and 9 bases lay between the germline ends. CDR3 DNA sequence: TGCAGTGCTAGAGTTCCACAGAAGCAGTTCTTC. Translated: CSARVPQKQFF.

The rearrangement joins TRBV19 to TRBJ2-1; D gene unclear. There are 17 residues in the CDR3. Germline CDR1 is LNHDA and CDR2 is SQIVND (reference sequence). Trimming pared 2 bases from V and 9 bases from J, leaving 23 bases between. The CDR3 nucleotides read TGTGCCAGTAGTATAAGCCGTTTACAGTCCCTACGGATTGAGCAGTTCTTC. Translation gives CASSISRLQSLRIEQFF.

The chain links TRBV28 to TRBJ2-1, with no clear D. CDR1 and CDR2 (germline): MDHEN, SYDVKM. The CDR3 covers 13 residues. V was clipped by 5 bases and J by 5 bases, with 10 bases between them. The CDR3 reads CASSLLFDNEQFF. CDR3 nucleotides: TGTGCCAGCAGTCTACTGTTTGACAATGAGCAGTTCTTC.